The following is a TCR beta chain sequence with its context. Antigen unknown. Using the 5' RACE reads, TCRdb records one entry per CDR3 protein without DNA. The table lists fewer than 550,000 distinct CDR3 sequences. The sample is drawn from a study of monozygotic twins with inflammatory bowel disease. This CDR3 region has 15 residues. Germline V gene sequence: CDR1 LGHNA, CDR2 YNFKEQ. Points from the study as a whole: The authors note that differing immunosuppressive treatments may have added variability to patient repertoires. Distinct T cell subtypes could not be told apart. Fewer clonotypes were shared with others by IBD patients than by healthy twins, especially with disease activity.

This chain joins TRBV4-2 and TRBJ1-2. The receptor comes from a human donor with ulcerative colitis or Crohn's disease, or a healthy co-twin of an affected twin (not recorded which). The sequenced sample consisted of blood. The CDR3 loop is CASSQGIGRYYGYTF.